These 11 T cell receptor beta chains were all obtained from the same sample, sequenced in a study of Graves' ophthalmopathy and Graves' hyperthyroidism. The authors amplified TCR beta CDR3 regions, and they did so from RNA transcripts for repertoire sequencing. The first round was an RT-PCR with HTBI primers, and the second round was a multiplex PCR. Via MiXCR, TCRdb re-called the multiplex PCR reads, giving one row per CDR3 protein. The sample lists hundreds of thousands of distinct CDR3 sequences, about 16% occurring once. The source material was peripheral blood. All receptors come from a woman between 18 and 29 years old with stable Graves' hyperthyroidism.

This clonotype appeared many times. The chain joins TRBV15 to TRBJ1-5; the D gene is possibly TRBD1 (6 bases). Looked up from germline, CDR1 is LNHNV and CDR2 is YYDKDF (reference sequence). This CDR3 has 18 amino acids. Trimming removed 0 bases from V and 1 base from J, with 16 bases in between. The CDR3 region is CATSRDWPGAFSNQPQHF. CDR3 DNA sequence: TGTGCCACCAGCAGAGATTGGCCAGGGGCCTTCAGCAATCAGCCCCAGCATTTT.

CDR3 loop: CASSLSGQEQYF. As DNA, the CDR3 is TGTGCCAGCAGTTTATCGGGGCAAGAGCAGTACTTC. V is TRBV27 and J is TRBJ2-7; perhaps TRBD1 as D (5 bases). This CDR3 comprises 12 residues. V was shortened by 0 bases and J by 7 bases, with 7 bases between the two germline ends. The germline CDR1 and CDR2 sequences are MNHEY and SMNVEV (reference sequence).

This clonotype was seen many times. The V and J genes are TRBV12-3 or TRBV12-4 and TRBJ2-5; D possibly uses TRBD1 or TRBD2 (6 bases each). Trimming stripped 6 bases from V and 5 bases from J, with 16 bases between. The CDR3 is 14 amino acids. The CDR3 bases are TGTGCCAGCAGGCGAGGGGGGCTCGGGGAGACCCAGTACTTC. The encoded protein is CASRRGGLGETQYF.

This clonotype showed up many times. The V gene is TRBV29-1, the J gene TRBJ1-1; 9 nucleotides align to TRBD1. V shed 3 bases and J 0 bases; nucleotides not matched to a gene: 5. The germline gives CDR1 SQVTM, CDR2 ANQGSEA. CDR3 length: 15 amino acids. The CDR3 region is CSVEPWTGVNTEAFF. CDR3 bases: TGCAGCGTTGAGCCTTGGACAGGGGTGAACACTGAAGCTTTCTTT. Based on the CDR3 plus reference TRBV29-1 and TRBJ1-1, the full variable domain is SAVISQKPSRDICQRGTSLTIQCQVDSQVTMMFWYRQQPGQSLTLIATANQGSEATYESGFVIDKFPISRPNLTFSTLTVSNMSPEDSSIYLCSVEPWTGVNTEAFFGQGTRLTVV.

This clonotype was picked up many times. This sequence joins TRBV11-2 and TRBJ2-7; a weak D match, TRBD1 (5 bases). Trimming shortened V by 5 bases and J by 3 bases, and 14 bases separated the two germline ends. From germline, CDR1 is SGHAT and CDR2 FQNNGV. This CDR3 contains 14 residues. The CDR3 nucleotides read TGTGCCAGCAGCACACCATGGGGCGACTACGAGCAGTACTTC. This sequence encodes CASSTPWGDYEQYF.

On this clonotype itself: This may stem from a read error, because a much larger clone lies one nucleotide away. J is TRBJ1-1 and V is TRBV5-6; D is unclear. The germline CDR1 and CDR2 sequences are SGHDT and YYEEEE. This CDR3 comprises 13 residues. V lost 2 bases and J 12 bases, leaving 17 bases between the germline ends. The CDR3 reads CASSFVSPKGTFF. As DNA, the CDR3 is TGTGCCAGCAGCTTTGTCTCCCCAAAGGGAACTTTCTTT.

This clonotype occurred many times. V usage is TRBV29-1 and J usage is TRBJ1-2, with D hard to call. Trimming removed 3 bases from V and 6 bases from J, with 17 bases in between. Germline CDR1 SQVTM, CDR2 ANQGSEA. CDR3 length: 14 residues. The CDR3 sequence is CSVEVGPVGNGYTF. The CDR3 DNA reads TGCAGCGTTGAGGTAGGGCCAGTTGGGAATGGCTACACCTTC.

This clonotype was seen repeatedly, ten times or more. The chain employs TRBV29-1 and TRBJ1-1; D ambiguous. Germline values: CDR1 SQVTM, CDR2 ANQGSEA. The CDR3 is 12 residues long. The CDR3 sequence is CGRRRTNTEAFF. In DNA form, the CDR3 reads TGCGGGCGCCGGAGAACGAACACTGAAGCTTTCTTT.

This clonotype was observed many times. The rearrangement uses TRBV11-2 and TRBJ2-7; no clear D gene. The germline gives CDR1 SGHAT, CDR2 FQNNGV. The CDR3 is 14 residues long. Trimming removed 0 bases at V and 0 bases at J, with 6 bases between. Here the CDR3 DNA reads TGTGCCAGCAGCTTAGACACTCTCTCCTACGAGCAGTACTTC. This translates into CASSLDTLSYEQYF.

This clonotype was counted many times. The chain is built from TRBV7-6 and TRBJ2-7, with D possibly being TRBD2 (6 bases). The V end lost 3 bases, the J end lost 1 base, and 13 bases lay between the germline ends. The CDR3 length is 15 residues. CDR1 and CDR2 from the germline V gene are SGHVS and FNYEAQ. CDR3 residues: CASSFGRDSSYEQYF. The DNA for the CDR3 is TGTGCCAGCAGCTTTGGCCGGGACTCTTCCTACGAGCAGTACTTC.

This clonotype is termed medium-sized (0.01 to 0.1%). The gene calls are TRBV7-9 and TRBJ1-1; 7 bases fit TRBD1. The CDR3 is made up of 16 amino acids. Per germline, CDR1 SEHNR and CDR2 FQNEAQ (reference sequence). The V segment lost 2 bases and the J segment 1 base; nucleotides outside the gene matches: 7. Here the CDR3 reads CASSLTAGTENTEAFF. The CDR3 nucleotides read TGTGCCAGCAGCTTAACAGCCGGGACAGAGAACACTGAAGCTTTCTTT.